A single sample is the source of the 28 T cell receptor beta chains below, sequenced in a study of blood T cell repertoires in COVID-19. The assay was immunoSEQ multiplex PCR, and TCRdb's table has in-frame clones only and misses some. The sample holds about 300,000 clones; roughly 85% are singletons and the top ten take about 2.7%. The specimen sequenced was PBMCs or T cells enriched from blood (not recorded which). Receptors were obtained from a woman between 45 and 65 years old who had recovered from COVID-19.

In DNA, the CDR3 is TGTGCCAGCAGCGTAGTCGGGACAGCACTTCTGGGGGACACTGAAGCTTTCTTT. Encoded protein: CASSVVGTALLGDTEAFF. The chain is built from TRBV9 and TRBJ1-1, with 7 nucleotides matching TRBD1. CDR3 length: 18 amino acids. Germline CDR1 reads SGDLS; CDR2 reads YYNGEE. The junction had 14 bases not matched to a gene; V was cut back by 0 bases and J by 3 bases.

V and J are TRBV28 and TRBJ2-5; D might be TRBD1 (6 bases). This CDR3 comprises 11 residues. Germline CDR1 and CDR2: MDHEN and SYDVKM. The V and J ends lost 11 bases and 4 bases respectively, with 11 bases between them. CDR3 loop: CAVQGLETQYF. The CDR3 bases are TGTGCCGTACAGGGTTTAGAGACCCAGTACTTC. The variable domain in full, completed from reference TRBV28 and TRBJ2-5, reads DVKVTQSSRYLVKRTGEKVFLECVQDMDHENMFWYRQDPGLGLRLIYFSYDVKMKEKGDIPEGYSVSREKKERFSLILESASTNQTSMYLCAVQGLETQYFGPGTRLLVL.

V usage is TRBV5-1 and J usage is TRBJ1-2, with D possibly matching TRBD1 (6 bases). Trimming took 0 bases from V and 1 from J, leaving 16 bases between them. Per the germline V gene, CDR1 is SGHRS and CDR2 is YFSETQ. This CDR3 has 17 residues. The CDR3 bases are TGCGCCAGCAGCTTGGCGGGCAGGGGCCCTAATAACTATGGCTACACCTTC. Translated, it gives CASSLAGRGPNNYGYTF.

The chain is built from TRBV4-1 and TRBJ2-1; 11 bases are shared with TRBD2. There are 16 residues in the CDR3. The germline V gene encodes CDR1 MGHRA and CDR2 YSYEKL. Trimming removed 4 bases from V and 4 bases from J; junction bases left unmatched: 6. CDR3 protein: CASSLMTSGVYNEQFF. DNA of the CDR3: TGCGCCAGCAGCCTGATGACTAGCGGGGTTTACAATGAGCAGTTCTTC.

The rearrangement joins TRBV11-2 to TRBJ1-1, with D unresolved. Deletions cut 5 bases from V and 1 base from J, with 8 bases between. The CDR3 is 13 residues long. CDR1 is SGHAT, CDR2 FQNNGV, per germline. The CDR3 DNA reads TGTGCCAGCAGCCCGGAGAGGAACACTGAAGCTTTCTTT. This translates into CASSPERNTEAFF. Together with reference TRBV11-2 and TRBJ1-1, the CDR3 gives the full variable domain: EAGVAQSPRYKIIEKRQSVAFWCNPISGHATLYWYQQILGQGPKLLIQFQNNGVVDDSQLPKDRFSAERLKGVDSTLKIQPAKLEDSAVYLCASSPERNTEAFFGQGTRLTVV.

The V and J genes are TRBV7-2 and TRBJ1-1; D might be TRBD1 (5 bases). CDR1 SGHTA and CDR2 FQGNSA come from the germline V gene. V shed 0 bases and J shed 1 base, with 9 bases lying between them. This CDR3 is 15 amino acids long. The CDR3: CASSLAKTANTEAFF. In nucleotides, the CDR3 is TGTGCCAGCAGCTTAGCGAAGACAGCGAACACTGAAGCTTTCTTT. Full variable domain (outside the CDR3, taken from reference TRBV7-2 and TRBJ1-1): GAGVSQSPSNKVTEKGKDVELRCDPISGHTALYWYRQSLGQGLEFLIYFQGNSAPDKSGLPSDRFSAERTGGSVSTLTIQRTQQEDSAVYLCASSLAKTANTEAFFGQGTRLTVV.

As DNA, the CDR3 is TGTGCCTGGACCCCGGACAGGGGGCTGGGCTACACCTTC. It translates to CAWTPDRGLGYTF. The chain links TRBV30 to TRBJ1-2; TRBD1 matches 11 bases. Germline-derived CDR1 and CDR2 are GTSNPN and SVGIG (reference sequence). Germline trimming cut 4 bases from V and 8 bases from J; bases unmatched to any gene: 6. This CDR3 has 13 amino acids.

V and J are TRBV6-5 and TRBJ1-5, with D maybe TRBD1 (5 bases). This CDR3 contains 13 residues. V lost 7 bases and J lost 3, with 10 bases in between. The germline V gene encodes CDR1 MNHEY and CDR2 SVGAGI. The CDR3 loop reads CASTPGLNQPQHF. The CDR3 coding sequence is TGTGCCAGCACCCCGGGACTCAATCAGCCCCAGCATTTT.

The J gene is TRBJ1-4, the V gene TRBV18; D unresolved. V lost 0 bases to trimming and J lost 8 bases, with 13 bases between them. The CDR3 runs 15 residues. Germline loops: CDR1 KGHSH, CDR2 LQKENI. CDR3: CASSPPSSAGEKLFF. CDR3 DNA: TGTGCCAGCTCACCACCTAGCAGTGCGGGGGAAAAACTGTTTTTT. The variable domain in full, with the rest retrieved from reference TRBV18 and TRBJ1-4, is NAGVMQNPRHLVRRRGQEARLRCSPMKGHSHVYWYRQLPEEGLKFMVYLQKENIIDESGMPKERFSAEFPKEGPSILRIQQVVRGDSAAYFCASSPPSSAGEKLFFGSGTQLSVL.

CDR3 protein: CASSLKLYGYTF. Here the CDR3 DNA reads TGTGCCAGTAGTTTAAAACTATATGGCTACACCTTC. This rearrangement joins TRBV19 to TRBJ1-2; D is uncertain. CDR3 length: 12 residues. Germline CDR1 reads LNHDA; CDR2 reads SQIVND (reference sequence). V was pared by 5 bases and J by 5 bases, with 9 bases between.

CDR3 coding DNA: TGTGCCAGCAGTTACCTAGAAGGGGTCTATGGCTACACCTTC. It translates to CASSYLEGVYGYTF. The gene calls are TRBV6-5 and TRBJ1-2; D is perhaps TRBD1 (5 bases). V lost 2 bases to trimming and J lost 4 bases, with 11 bases between them. Germline V CDR1 and CDR2: MNHEY, SVGAGI. This CDR3 region has 14 residues.

The chain uses TRBV19 and TRBJ1-2; D remains unclear. Trimming removed 0 bases from V and 3 bases from J, with 11 bases in between. CDR1 is LNHDA, CDR2 SQIVND, per germline (reference sequence). The CDR3 spans 15 residues. The DNA of the CDR3 is TGTGCCAGTAGTATAGATAGCTCTGGATACTATGGCTACACCTTC. It specifies CASSIDSSGYYGYTF.

V usage is TRBV19 and J usage is TRBJ1-5, with 8 bases fitting TRBD1. This CDR3 has 17 residues. Unmatched junction bases numbered 12, after V lost 4 bases and J lost 4 bases. The germline V gene has CDR1 LNHDA and CDR2 SQIVND (reference sequence). The CDR3 coding sequence is TGTGCCAGTAGTAGGGGTAAATTGGACAGGGTTAATCAGCCCCAGCATTTT. This encodes CASSRGKLDRVNQPQHF.

The chain has TRBV5-1 and TRBJ2-2; 9 positions agree with TRBD1. CDR3 length: 14 amino acids. Per germline, CDR1 SGHRS and CDR2 YFSETQ. With 4 bases clipped from V and 6 bases from J, the junction kept 4 bases outside the gene matches. The CDR3 protein is CASSPGDRAGELFF. CDR3 sequence (DNA): TGCGCCAGCAGCCCGGGGGACAGGGCCGGGGAGCTGTTTTTT.

V usage is TRBV14 and J usage is TRBJ1-2, with 8 bases identical to TRBD1. This CDR3 is 15 amino acids long. Trimming took 1 base from V and 6 from J; bases not matched to a gene: 7. Germline loops: CDR1 SGHDN, CDR2 FVKESK. The CDR3 region is CASSQVSQGAHGYTF. The CDR3 DNA reads TGTGCCAGCAGCCAAGTTAGCCAGGGGGCCCATGGCTACACCTTC.

This rearrangement joins TRBV29-1 to TRBJ2-3; 7 nucleotides align to TRBD2. V trimming: 6 bases; J trimming: 3 bases; junction bases outside the gene matches: 12. The CDR3 runs to 15 residues. Germline CDR1 and CDR2: SQVTM and ANQGSEA. The CDR3 DNA follows: TGCAGCGTGAGAATGAGTGGGGGAGGGACAGATACGCAGTATTTT. It is translated as CSVRMSGGGTDTQYF.

This rearrangement joins TRBV6-4 to TRBJ1-1, with D possibly matching TRBD1 (6 bases). CDR1 is MRHNA, CDR2 SNTAGT, per germline. The CDR3 loop spans 11 amino acids. V lost 6 bases to trimming and J lost 10 bases, with 12 bases between them. CDR3 DNA sequence: TGTGCCAGCAGACTGGGAGGGGGAGCTTTCTTT. Protein product: CASRLGGGAFF.

CDR3 protein: CASSLWRGASYEQYF. The CDR3, as DNA: TGCGCCAGCAGCTTGTGGCGGGGGGCCTCCTACGAGCAGTACTTC. This chain links TRBV5-1 with TRBJ2-7; TRBD2 aligns across 8 bases. Looked up from germline, CDR1 is SGHRS and CDR2 is YFSETQ. The CDR3 totals 15 residues. Trimming removed 1 base from V and 0 bases from J; junction bases left unmatched: 3.

The rearrangement joins TRBV7-2 to TRBJ2-1, with D hard to call. Germline loops: CDR1 SGHTA, CDR2 FQGNSA. The CDR3 has 13 amino acids. V was trimmed by 3 bases and J by 2 bases, leaving 5 bases between them. Here the CDR3 reads CASSFSTYNEQFF. The CDR3 DNA reads TGTGCCAGCAGCTTTAGTACCTACAATGAGCAGTTCTTC. The variable domain in full, with the rest retrieved from reference TRBV7-2 and TRBJ2-1, is GAGVSQSPSNKVTEKGKDVELRCDPISGHTALYWYRQSLGQGLEFLIYFQGNSAPDKSGLPSDRFSAERTGGSVSTLTIQRTQQEDSAVYLCASSFSTYNEQFFGPGTRLTVL.

CDR3 loop: CASSIVDGGRSNQPQHF. In DNA form, the CDR3 reads TGTGCCAGTAGTATAGTGGACGGGGGGCGAAGCAATCAGCCCCAGCATTTT. V gene TRBV19 combines with J gene TRBJ1-5, with D possibly being TRBD1 (6 bases). In germline, CDR1 is LNHDA, CDR2 SQIVND (reference sequence). The CDR3 contains 17 residues. Trimming shortened V by 1 base and J by 1 base, and 14 bases separated the two germline ends.

The rearrangement links TRBV27 to TRBJ2-7; 8 bases agree with TRBD1. V trimming: 6 bases; J trimming: 5 bases; junction bases outside the gene matches: 15. CDR1 is MNHEY and CDR2 is SMNVEV in the germline V gene (reference sequence). This CDR3 contains 16 residues. CDR3 DNA sequence: TGTGCCAGCAGGCTAACTCGGACAGGGTGGAGAAACGAGCAGTACTTC. It translates to CASRLTRTGWRNEQYF.

The chain joins TRBV19 to TRBJ2-3; TRBD2 agrees at 13 bases. V shed 0 bases, J shed 1 base, and the junction held 4 bases outside the gene matches. Germline assignment: CDR1 LNHDA and CDR2 SQIVND (reference sequence). CDR3 length: 18 amino acids. The CDR3 sequence: CASSIEGGLAGRTDTQYF. The CDR3 DNA reads TGTGCCAGTAGTATAGAGGGGGGACTAGCGGGGCGCACAGATACGCAGTATTTT.

The V and J genes are TRBV7-9 and TRBJ2-3; D not certain. CDR3 length equals 11 residues. Germline V gives CDR1 SEHNR, CDR2 FQNEAQ (reference sequence). Trimming stripped 5 bases from V and 6 bases from J, with 6 bases between. This CDR3 reads CASSLVDTQYF. The CDR3 coding sequence is TGTGCCAGCAGCCTCGTGGATACGCAGTATTTT.

The chain recombines TRBV20-1 with TRBJ1-2, with TRBD1 matching over 8 bases. The V and J ends lost 3 bases and 12 bases, in that order; junction bases with no gene match: 3. Germline V lookup: CDR1 DFQATT, CDR2 SNEGSKA (reference sequence). CDR3 length: 10 residues. CDR3 residues: CSARSTGDTF. The DNA of the CDR3 is TGCAGTGCTAGGTCGACAGGGGACACCTTC.

J is TRBJ1-2 and V is TRBV7-2; 8 bases line up with TRBD1. This CDR3 contains 16 residues. Germline CDR1 SGHTA, CDR2 FQGNSA. The V and J ends lost 5 bases and 2 bases, in that order; junction bases with no gene match: 10. The DNA of the CDR3 is TGTGCCAGCAGCCCAAGGGCCGGACAGGGAAACTATGGCTACACCTTC. Protein: CASSPRAGQGNYGYTF.

Only a few counts were recorded for this clone. The rearrangement uses TRBV19 and TRBJ2-1; 8 nucleotides match TRBD2. V gave up 6 bases and J gave up 8 bases; unmatched junction bases: 12. The CDR3 extends over 15 amino acids. Germline-derived CDR1 and CDR2 are LNHDA and SQIVND (reference sequence). The CDR3 region has the DNA TGTGCCAGTAGCCCTTTTCGGGAGGGCCAGGATGAGCAGTTCTTC. Translation gives CASSPFREGQDEQFF.

V is TRBV6-5 and J is TRBJ2-5; D is perhaps TRBD2 (7 bases). This CDR3 has 14 residues. Per germline, CDR1 MNHEY and CDR2 SVGAGI. Between the trimmed V and J ends, which lost 8 bases and 2 bases, there was a span of 15 bases. This CDR3 is CASWEGGVQETQYF. CDR3 nucleotides: TGTGCCAGCTGGGAGGGGGGGGTTCAAGAGACCCAGTACTTC.

This chain uses TRBV5-1 with TRBJ2-3; D uncertain. Trimming left V 4 bases short and J 2 bases short, with 5 bases between. Germline lookup yields CDR1 SGHRS and CDR2 YFSETQ. The CDR3 loop spans 12 amino acids. The CDR3 DNA is TGCGCCAGCAGCCAGAACACAGATACGCAGTATTTT. It encodes CASSQNTDTQYF.